The 29 T cell receptor beta chains below were found in one sample sequenced in a study of cytomegalovirus exposure and HLA in healthy donors. PCR used 60 Vbeta primers and 13 Jbeta primers. Measured with immunoSEQ multiplex PCR; TCRdb has only the in-frame clones, and not every one. This table holds more than 90,000 clones, under 80% found once. Sequencing was done on a sample of PBMCs. These receptor sequences come from a man aged 35-49 years in good health and CMV-seronegative.

The table lists this clone with a few counts. V and J are TRBV15 and TRBJ2-6, with D perhaps TRBD1 (5 bases). The germline gives CDR1 LNHNV, CDR2 YYDKDF (reference sequence). The CDR3 sequence is 17 residues long. V was trimmed by 0 bases and J by 2 bases, leaving 11 bases between them. The CDR3 spells CATSRDRAVPGANVLTF. In DNA, the CDR3 is TGTGCCACCAGCAGAGACAGGGCGGTGCCTGGGGCCAACGTCCTGACTTTC.

This chain connects TRBV4-1 to TRBJ2-5; 12 positions match TRBD2. The CDR3 is 18 residues long. V was clipped by 1 base and J by 5 bases; unmatched bases: 11. Germline values: CDR1 MGHRA, CDR2 YSYEKL. CDR3 nucleotides: TGCGCCAGCAGCCAAGGAAATCGACTAGCGGGAGTGGAGGAGACCCAGTACTTC. Translating it yields CASSQGNRLAGVEETQYF.

This sequence joins TRBV7-2 and TRBJ2-5; D unclear. Trimming cost V 0 bases and J 4 bases, with 12 bases left between them. There are 15 residues in the CDR3. CDR1 is SGHTA, CDR2 FQGNSA, per germline. This CDR3 reads CASSLAGHDRETQYF. The CDR3 DNA reads TGTGCCAGCAGCTTAGCGGGCCACGACCGAGAGACCCAGTACTTC.

The rearrangement joins TRBV19 to TRBJ1-1; 8 bases fit TRBD1. In germline, CDR1 is LNHDA, CDR2 SQIVND (reference sequence). Trimming took 6 bases from V and 9 from J; bases not matched to a gene: 15. CDR3 length equals 15 residues. The DNA for the CDR3 is TGTGCCAGTAGCCCGGGGACAGGAAACGTTCCCCAAGCTTTCTTT. This sequence encodes CASSPGTGNVPQAFF.

The chain couples TRBV4-3 to TRBJ2-7, with TRBD1 as a possible D gene (6 bases). In germline, CDR1 is LGHNA, CDR2 YSLEER. V lost 0 bases and J 5 bases, leaving 20 bases between the germline ends. This CDR3 is built from 17 residues. CDR3 nucleotide sequence: TGCGCCAGCAGCCAAGATCTAGGGGGACGGCTCCTGAACGAGCAGTACTTC. As protein: CASSQDLGGRLLNEQYF.

Comments on this clone: At one of its ends the junction is not consistent with the germline gene, which may arise from a read error. The V call is TRBV7-9, the J call TRBJ2-7; 7 bases map to TRBD1. CDR1 and CDR2 from the germline V gene are SEHNR and FQNEAQ (reference sequence). The CDR3 length is 15 residues. Here the CDR3 reads CSSSSEGARGHEQYF. The CDR3 DNA follows: TGTTCCAGCAGCTCCGAGGGGGCTAGGGGACACGAGCAGTACTTC.

The chain uses TRBV7-2 and TRBJ2-2; TRBD1 might be the D (5 bases). V lost 5 bases and J lost 4, with 14 bases in between. Germline V lookup: CDR1 SGHTA, CDR2 FQGNSA. The CDR3 has 15 residues. CDR3 sequence: CASSPSYRGTGELFF. Here the CDR3 DNA reads TGTGCCAGCAGCCCTAGTTATAGGGGCACCGGGGAGCTGTTTTTT.

This clone was recorded a few times. The chain employs TRBV7-2 and TRBJ2-3, with D maybe TRBD1 (5 bases). This CDR3 contains 16 residues. The germline V and J ends were trimmed by 5 bases and 8 bases, with 23 bases remaining between them. Germline-derived CDR1 and CDR2 are SGHTA and FQGNSA. The chain's CDR3 is CASSPQGGIRRSTQYF. The CDR3 nucleotides are TGTGCCAGCAGCCCTCAGGGTGGGATCCGGCGATCTACGCAGTATTTT.

The chain has TRBV2 and TRBJ2-3; no clear D. CDR3 size: 14 residues. Germline CDR1 and CDR2: SNHLY and FYNNEI. The germline V and J ends were trimmed by 3 bases and 0 bases, with 7 bases remaining between them. The CDR3 loop is CASSDRSSTDTQYF. The DNA of the CDR3 is TGTGCCAGCAGTGATCGGTCTAGCACAGATACGCAGTATTTT.

The V and J genes are TRBV28 and TRBJ1-6; unclear D gene. V was trimmed by 8 bases and J by 7 bases, leaving 6 bases between them. The CDR3 is made up of 11 amino acids. The germline V gene has CDR1 MDHEN and CDR2 SYDVKM. CDR3 sequence: CASLGNSPLHF. For the CDR3, the DNA is TGTGCCAGCCTAGGAAATTCACCCCTCCACTTT.

The CDR3 is CASGGGGPETQYF. Here the CDR3 DNA reads TGTGCCAGTGGCGGGGGGGGCCCCGAGACCCAGTACTTC. The chain links TRBV19 to TRBJ2-5; TRBD2 aligns across 9 bases. Trimming removed 8 bases from V and 5 bases from J; junction bases left unmatched: 6. Germline V gives CDR1 LNHDA, CDR2 SQIVND (reference sequence). This CDR3 has 13 residues.

The rearrangement links TRBV11-3 to TRBJ2-5, with 9 bases identical to TRBD1. The DNA end favors TRBJ2-7, so the J call may be wrong. Germline loops: CDR1 SGHNT, CDR2 YENEEA. The CDR3 runs 13 residues. CDR3 coding DNA: TGTGCCAGCAGCGGACAGGGGAGGAGCGAGCAGTACTTC. It translates to CASSGQGRSEQYF.

V is TRBV7-2 and J is TRBJ2-2, with 7 nucleotides matching TRBD1. This CDR3 contains 16 residues. With V trimmed by 5 bases and J by 3 bases, 9 bases remained unmatched. Germline lookup yields CDR1 SGHTA and CDR2 FQGNSA. The CDR3 protein is CASSQNRGSDTGELFF. The CDR3 bases are TGTGCCAGCAGCCAAAACAGGGGTTCGGACACCGGGGAGCTGTTTTTT.

This chain connects TRBV2 to TRBJ2-5; 12 bases align to TRBD2. V dropped 4 bases and J dropped 6; count of bases not matched to a gene: 9. In germline, CDR1 is SNHLY, CDR2 FYNNEI. The CDR3 has 16 residues. This CDR3 reads CASSGLAGGPIKTQYF. CDR3 bases: TGTGCCAGCAGTGGGCTAGCGGGGGGGCCTATAAAGACCCAGTACTTC.

CDR3 protein: CASNFGTDYGYTF. DNA for the CDR3: TGTGCCAGTAATTTCGGGACAGACTATGGCTACACCTTC. The chain employs TRBV19 and TRBJ1-2, with 7 bases lining up with TRBD1. The CDR3 totals 13 residues. Trimming took 7 bases from V and 3 from J; bases not matched to a gene: 5. The V gene's germline CDR1 is LNHDA and CDR2 SQIVND (reference sequence).

The V and J genes are TRBV10-1 and TRBJ2-7, with TRBD1 as a possible D gene (5 bases). The CDR3 is made up of 14 amino acids. The V gene's germline CDR1 is WNHNN and CDR2 SYGVQD (reference sequence). V lost 6 bases and J lost 2, with 14 bases in between. This CDR3 is CASRERQRTYEQYF. The CDR3 DNA follows: TGCGCCAGCAGAGAGAGACAGCGTACCTACGAGCAGTACTTC.

CDR3 DNA: TGTGCCTGGAGTGTATCTCGACAAGCGGGCAAAGAGACCCAGTACTTC. Its translation: CAWSVSRQAGKETQYF. The V gene is TRBV30, the J gene TRBJ2-5; possible D gene TRBD2, 6 bases. The CDR3 length is 16 residues. Trimming removed 0 bases at V and 3 bases at J, with 17 bases between. Germline V gene sequence: CDR1 GTSNPN, CDR2 SVGIG (reference sequence).

The chain uses TRBV27 and TRBJ1-2; 8 nucleotides agree with TRBD1. The germline V gene has CDR1 MNHEY and CDR2 SMNVEV (reference sequence). This CDR3 contains 13 residues. With 5 bases clipped from V and 8 bases from J, the junction kept 7 bases outside the gene matches. The CDR3 is CASSTRQGSGYTF. The DNA of the CDR3 is TGTGCCAGCAGTACCCGACAGGGGAGCGGCTACACCTTC.

The chain joins TRBV15 to TRBJ2-1; 7 bases line up with TRBD2. The V segment lost 0 bases and the J segment 7 bases; nucleotides outside the gene matches: 9. CDR3 length equals 16 residues. Germline V gene data show CDR1 as LNHNV and CDR2 as YYDKDF (reference sequence). The CDR3 sequence: CATSRDVASGLNEQFF. The DNA for the CDR3 is TGTGCCACCAGCAGAGATGTGGCTAGCGGTTTGAATGAGCAGTTCTTC. Supplemented by reference TRBV15 and TRBJ2-1, the full variable domain reads DAMVIQNPRYQVTQFGKPVTLSCSQTLNHNVMYWYQQKSSQAPKLLFHYYDKDFNNEADTPDNFQSRRPNTSFCFLDIRSPGLGDTAMYLCATSRDVASGLNEQFFGPGTRLTVL.

CDR3 sequence (DNA): TGTGCCAGCAGCCTGGGACTAGCGGGAGGGGAGACCCAGTACTTC. Encoded protein: CASSLGLAGGETQYF. The rearrangement links TRBV28 to TRBJ2-5; 16 bases are a match to TRBD2. Germline assignment: CDR1 MDHEN and CDR2 SYDVKM. V was pared by 6 bases and J by 5 bases, with 3 bases of the junction left unmatched. The CDR3 length is 15 residues.

This clone was recorded once. The chain joins TRBV9 to TRBJ1-3; D might be TRBD1 (5 bases). Per the germline V gene, CDR1 is SGDLS and CDR2 is YYNGEE. The V gene lost 0 bases and the J gene lost 0 bases, with 10 bases spanning the gap. The CDR3 has 16 amino acids. CDR3 sequence (DNA): TGTGCCAGCAGCGTAGCCGTGGGGCTCTCTGGAAACACCATATATTTT. Protein: CASSVAVGLSGNTIYF.

This chain joins TRBV28 and TRBJ2-1; a possible D gene is TRBD1 (5 bases). The germline V gene encodes CDR1 MDHEN and CDR2 SYDVKM. Trimming took 6 bases from V and 5 from J, leaving 14 bases between them. The CDR3 consists of 14 residues. Here the CDR3 DNA reads TGTGCCAGCAGAACTCAGGGTACCCACAATGAGCAGTTCTTC. Its translation is CASRTQGTHNEQFF.

This rearrangement joins TRBV28 to TRBJ2-7, with 7 bases matching TRBD1. Germline-derived CDR1 and CDR2 are MDHEN and SYDVKM. V lost 4 bases and J lost 4; bases outside the gene matches: 4. This CDR3 is built from 13 residues. CDR3 bases: TGTGCCAGCAGTTCGACAGGGTCATACGAGCAGTACTTC. Protein: CASSSTGSYEQYF.

The chain couples TRBV6-1 to TRBJ1-5, with D perhaps TRBD1 (5 bases). Germline-derived CDR1 and CDR2 are MNHNS and SASEGT. This CDR3 region has 15 residues. Trimming removed 1 base from V and 4 bases from J, with 11 bases in between. The CDR3 here is CASSEVGRTNQPQHF. CDR3 DNA sequence: TGTGCCAGCAGTGAAGTAGGACGGACAAATCAGCCCCAGCATTTT.

The chain links TRBV7-6 to TRBJ2-7; the D is unclear. The ends were cut back, 5 bases at V and 0 bases at J, with 17 bases in the middle. This CDR3 has 16 amino acids. Looked up from germline, CDR1 is SGHVS and CDR2 is FNYEAQ. CDR3 sequence: CASSPRGRGSSYEQYF. DNA for the CDR3: TGTGCCAGCAGCCCCCGTGGCCGAGGTTCCTCCTACGAGCAGTACTTC.

The V and J genes are TRBV10-3 and TRBJ2-2, with 7 bases aligning to TRBD1. After removal of 0 bases from V and 2 bases from J, the junction contained 3 bases not matched to a gene. The CDR3 is 16 residues long. The V gene's germline CDR1 is ENHRY and CDR2 SYGVKD. The DNA of the CDR3 is TGTGCCATCAGTGAGTCAGGGACAGCTAACACCGGGGAGCTGTTTTTT. Translated, it gives CAISESGTANTGELFF.

Only a few counts were recorded for this clone. The V call is TRBV29-1, the J call TRBJ2-2, with unresolved D. The CDR3 spans 10 residues. CDR1 and CDR2 (germline): SQVTM, ANQGSEA. Trimming stripped 7 bases from V and 7 bases from J, with 7 bases between. CDR3 loop: CSGLFGELFF. The CDR3 DNA reads TGCAGCGGTCTTTTCGGGGAGCTGTTTTTT.

The rearrangement links TRBV7-2 to TRBJ2-7; D is undetermined. Germline V lookup: CDR1 SGHTA, CDR2 FQGNSA. CDR3 length equals 11 residues. V gave up 4 bases and J gave up 4 bases, with 5 bases separating them. The CDR3 region has the DNA TGTGCCAGCAGCTCTAAATACGAGCAGTACTTC. Protein product: CASSSKYEQYF.

The genes are TRBV7-8 and TRBJ2-1; TRBD1 might be the D (6 bases). V was shortened by 2 bases and J by 0 bases, with 11 bases between the two germline ends. The CDR3 is 16 amino acids. Germline CDR1 is SGHVS and CDR2 is FQNEAQ. CDR3 bases: TGTGCCAGCAGCTTAACGGTCAGGGGCTCCTACAATGAGCAGTTCTTC. Translation gives CASSLTVRGSYNEQFF.